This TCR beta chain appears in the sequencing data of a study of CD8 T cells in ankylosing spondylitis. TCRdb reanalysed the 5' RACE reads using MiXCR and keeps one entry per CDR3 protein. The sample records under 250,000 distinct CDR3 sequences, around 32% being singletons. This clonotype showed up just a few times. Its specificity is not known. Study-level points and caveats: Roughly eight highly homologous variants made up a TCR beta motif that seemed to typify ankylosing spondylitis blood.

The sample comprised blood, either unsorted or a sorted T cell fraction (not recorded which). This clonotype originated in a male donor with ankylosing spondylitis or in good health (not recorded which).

The CDR3 region has the DNA TGTGCCAGCAGTCCCCCTCCAGGCTCCTACAATGAGCAGTTCTTC. It codes for CASSPPPGSYNEQFF. The gene calls are TRBV12-3 or TRBV12-4 and TRBJ2-1, with D unresolved. The CDR3 runs to 15 residues. Trimming took off 5 bases at V and 0 bases at J, with 11 bases between the two ends.